This TCR beta chain was identified in a study of blood T cell repertoires in COVID-19. Participants' reported clinical history set cohort assignment. As to this clone: Germline is not matched at one junction end, which may reflect a read error.

Authors' processing steps: The authors estimated nucleated cell counts from reference gene primer amplification. Sequencing used immunoSEQ multiplex PCR; TCRdb keeps in-frame clones, though not all of them. V and J calls and clone size are given by that table; D and trimming were obtained from the DNA. The table lists hundreds of thousands of clones, approximately 86% of them singletons. CDR3 size: 15 residues. CDR1 and CDR2 (germline): SSHAT, FNYEAQ (reference sequence). The sequenced sample consisted of PBMCs or T cells enriched from blood (not recorded which). The TCR originated in a woman aged 40 to 55 with acute COVID-19. The V gene is TRBV7-7, the J gene TRBJ2-5; 13 bases are a match to TRBD2. CDR3 sequence: CASSWGLAGQETQYF. CDR3 bases: TGTGCTAGCAGCTGGGGACTAGCGGGACAAGAGACCCAGTACTTC. Variable domain in full (rest from reference TRBV7-7 and TRBJ2-5): GAGVSQSPRYKVTKRGQDVTLRCDPISSHATLYWYQQALGQGPEFLTYFNYEAQPDKSGLPSDRFSAERPEGSISTLTIQRTEQRDSAMYRCASSWGLAGQETQYFGPGTRLLVL.